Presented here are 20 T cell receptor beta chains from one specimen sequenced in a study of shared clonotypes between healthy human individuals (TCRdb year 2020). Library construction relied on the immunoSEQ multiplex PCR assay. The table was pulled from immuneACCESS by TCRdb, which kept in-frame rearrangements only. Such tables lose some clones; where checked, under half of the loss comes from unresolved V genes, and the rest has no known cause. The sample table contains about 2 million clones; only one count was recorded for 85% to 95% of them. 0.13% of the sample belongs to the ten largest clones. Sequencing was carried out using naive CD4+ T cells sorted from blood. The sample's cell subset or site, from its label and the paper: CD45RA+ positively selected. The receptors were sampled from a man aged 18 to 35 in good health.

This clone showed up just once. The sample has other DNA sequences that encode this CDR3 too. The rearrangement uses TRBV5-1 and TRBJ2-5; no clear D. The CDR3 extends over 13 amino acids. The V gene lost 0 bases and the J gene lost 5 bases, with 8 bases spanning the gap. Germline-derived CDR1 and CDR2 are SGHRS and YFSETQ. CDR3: CASSLEGEETQYF. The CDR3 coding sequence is TGCGCCAGCAGCTTGGAAGGAGAGGAGACCCAGTACTTC.

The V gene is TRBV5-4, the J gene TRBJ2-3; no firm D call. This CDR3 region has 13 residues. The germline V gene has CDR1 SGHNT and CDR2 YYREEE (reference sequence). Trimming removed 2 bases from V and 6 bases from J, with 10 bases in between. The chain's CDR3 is CASSLQATDTQYF. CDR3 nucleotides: TGTGCCAGCAGCTTACAAGCGACGGATACGCAGTATTTT.

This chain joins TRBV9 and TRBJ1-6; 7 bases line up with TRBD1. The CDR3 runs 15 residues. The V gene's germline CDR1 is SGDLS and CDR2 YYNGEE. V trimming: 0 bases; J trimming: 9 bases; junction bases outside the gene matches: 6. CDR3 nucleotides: TGTGCCAGCAGCGTAGATGAGGGGGCCCGTTCACCCCTCCACTTT. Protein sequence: CASSVDEGARSPLHF. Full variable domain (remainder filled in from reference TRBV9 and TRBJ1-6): DSGVTQTPKHLITATGQRVTLRCSPRSGDLSVYWYQQSLDQGLQFLIQYYNGEERAKGNILERFSAQQFPDLHSELNLSSLELGDSALYFCASSVDEGARSPLHFGNGTRLTVT.

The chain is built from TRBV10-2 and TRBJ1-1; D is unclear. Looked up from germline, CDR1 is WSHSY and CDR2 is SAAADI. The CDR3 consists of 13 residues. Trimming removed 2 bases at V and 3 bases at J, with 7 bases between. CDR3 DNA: TGCGCCAGCAGTGAGGCGCCGTACACTGAAGCTTTCTTT. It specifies CASSEAPYTEAFF.

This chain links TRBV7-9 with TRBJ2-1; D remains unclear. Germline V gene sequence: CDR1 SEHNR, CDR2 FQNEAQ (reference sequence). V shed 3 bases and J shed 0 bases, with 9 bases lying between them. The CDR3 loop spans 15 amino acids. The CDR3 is CASSLAETSYNEQFF. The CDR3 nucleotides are TGTGCCAGCAGCTTGGCAGAGACCTCCTACAATGAGCAGTTCTTC.

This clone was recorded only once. The CDR3 sequence is CASSGPGTGEGNEQFF. As DNA, the CDR3 is TGTGCCAGCAGCGGCCCCGGGACAGGGGAAGGCAATGAGCAGTTCTTC. This chain links TRBV7-9 with TRBJ2-1; 10 nucleotides agree with TRBD1. This CDR3 region has 16 residues. V trimming: 5 bases; J trimming: 6 bases; junction bases outside the gene matches: 10. The germline gives CDR1 SEHNR, CDR2 FQNEAQ (reference sequence).

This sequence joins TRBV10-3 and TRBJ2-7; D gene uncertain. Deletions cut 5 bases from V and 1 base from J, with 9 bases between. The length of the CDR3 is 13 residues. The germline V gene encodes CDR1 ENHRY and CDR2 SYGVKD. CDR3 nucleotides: TGTGCCATCAGTTTCGACAATTCCTACGAGCAGTACTTC. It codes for CAISFDNSYEQYF.

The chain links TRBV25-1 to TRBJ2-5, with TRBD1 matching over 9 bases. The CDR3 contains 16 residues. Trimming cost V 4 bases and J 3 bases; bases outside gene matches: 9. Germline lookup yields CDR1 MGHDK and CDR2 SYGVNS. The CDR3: CASSGFPGQGEETQYF. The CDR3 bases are TGTGCCAGCAGTGGATTCCCGGGACAGGGAGAAGAGACCCAGTACTTC. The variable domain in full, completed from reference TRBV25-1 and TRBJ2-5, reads EADIYQTPRYLVIGTGKKITLECSQTMGHDKMYWYQQDPGMELHLIHYSYGVNSTEKGDLSSESTVSRIRTEHFPLTLESARPSHTSQYLCASSGFPGQGEETQYFGPGTRLLVL.

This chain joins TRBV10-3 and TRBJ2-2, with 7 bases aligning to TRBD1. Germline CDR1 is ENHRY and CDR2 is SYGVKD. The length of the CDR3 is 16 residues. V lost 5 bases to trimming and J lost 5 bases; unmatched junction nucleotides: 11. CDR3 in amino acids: CAISLQGRSGTGELFF. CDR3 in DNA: TGTGCCATCAGTTTACAGGGGCGCAGCGGAACCGGGGAGCTGTTTTTT.

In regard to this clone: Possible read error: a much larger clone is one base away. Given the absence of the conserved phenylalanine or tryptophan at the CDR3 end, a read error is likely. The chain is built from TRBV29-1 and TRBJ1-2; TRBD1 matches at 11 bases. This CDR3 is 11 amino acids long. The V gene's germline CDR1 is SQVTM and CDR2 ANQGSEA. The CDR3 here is CRGQGGHGYTL. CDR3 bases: TGCAGGGGACAGGGGGGCCATGGCTACACCCTC.

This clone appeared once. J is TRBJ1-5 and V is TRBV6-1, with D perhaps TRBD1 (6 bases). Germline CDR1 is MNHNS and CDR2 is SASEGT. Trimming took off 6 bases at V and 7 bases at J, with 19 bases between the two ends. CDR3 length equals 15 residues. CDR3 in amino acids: CASSLTRQDSQPQHF. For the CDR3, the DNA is TGTGCCAGCAGCCTTACCCGACAGGATTCCCAGCCCCAGCATTTT.

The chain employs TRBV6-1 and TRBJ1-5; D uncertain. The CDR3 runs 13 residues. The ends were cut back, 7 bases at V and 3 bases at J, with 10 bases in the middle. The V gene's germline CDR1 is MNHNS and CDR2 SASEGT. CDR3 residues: CASTPEPNQPQHF. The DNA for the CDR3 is TGTGCCAGCACCCCTGAGCCCAATCAGCCCCAGCATTTT.

CDR3 residues: CASSFQGTNYGYTF. CDR3 nucleotide sequence: TGTGCCAGCAGCTTCCAGGGGACCAACTATGGCTACACCTTC. The chain couples TRBV5-6 to TRBJ1-2, with D perhaps TRBD1 (6 bases). Germline CDR1 and CDR2: SGHDT and YYEEEE. The CDR3 covers 14 residues. V was cut by 2 bases and J by 2 bases, with 10 bases left in between. Combining the CDR3 with reference TRBV5-6 and TRBJ1-2 gives the whole variable domain DAGVTQSPTHLIKTRGQQVTLRCSPKSGHDTVSWYQQALGQGPQFIFQYYEEEERQRGNFPDRFSGHQFPNYSSELNVNALLLGDSALYLCASSFQGTNYGYTFGSGTRLTVV.

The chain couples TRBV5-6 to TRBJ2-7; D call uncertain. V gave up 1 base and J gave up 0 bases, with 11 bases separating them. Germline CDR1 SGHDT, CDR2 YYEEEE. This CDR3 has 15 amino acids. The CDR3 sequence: CASSLFASSSYEQYF. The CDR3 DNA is TGTGCCAGCAGCTTGTTTGCCAGTTCCTCCTACGAGCAGTACTTC.

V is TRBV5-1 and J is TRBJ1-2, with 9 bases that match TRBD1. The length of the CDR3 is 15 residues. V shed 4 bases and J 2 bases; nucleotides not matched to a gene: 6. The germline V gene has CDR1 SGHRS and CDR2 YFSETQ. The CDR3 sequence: CASSNKGQGNYGYTF. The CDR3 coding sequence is TGCGCCAGCAGCAACAAGGGACAGGGCAACTATGGCTACACCTTC.

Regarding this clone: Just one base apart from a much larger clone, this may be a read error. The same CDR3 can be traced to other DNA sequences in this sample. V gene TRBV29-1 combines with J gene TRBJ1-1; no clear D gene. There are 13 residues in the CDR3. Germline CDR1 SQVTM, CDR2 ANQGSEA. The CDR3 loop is CSVDNGKNTEAFF. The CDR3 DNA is TGCAGCGTTGATAACGGGAAGAACACTGAAGCTTTCTTC.

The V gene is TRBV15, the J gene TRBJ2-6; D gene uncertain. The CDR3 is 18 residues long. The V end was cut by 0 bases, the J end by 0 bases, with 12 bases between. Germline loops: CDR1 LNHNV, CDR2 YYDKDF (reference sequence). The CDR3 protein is CATSRDLGHLSGANVLTF. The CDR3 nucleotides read TGTGCCACCAGCAGAGATCTAGGCCACCTCTCTGGGGCCAACGTCCTGACTTTC.

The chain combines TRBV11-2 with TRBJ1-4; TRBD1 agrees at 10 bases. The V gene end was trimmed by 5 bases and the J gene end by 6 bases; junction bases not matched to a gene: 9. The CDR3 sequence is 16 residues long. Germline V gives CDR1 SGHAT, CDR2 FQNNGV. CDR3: CASSPDRGGRYEKLFF. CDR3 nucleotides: TGTGCCAGCAGCCCGGACAGGGGGGGAAGATATGAAAAACTGTTTTTT.

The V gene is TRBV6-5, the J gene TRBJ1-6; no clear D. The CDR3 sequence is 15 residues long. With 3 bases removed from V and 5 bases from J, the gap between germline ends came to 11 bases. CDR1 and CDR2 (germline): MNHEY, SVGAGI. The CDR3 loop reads CASSYEGINNSPLHF. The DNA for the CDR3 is TGTGCCAGCAGTTATGAAGGGATCAATAATTCACCCCTCCACTTT.

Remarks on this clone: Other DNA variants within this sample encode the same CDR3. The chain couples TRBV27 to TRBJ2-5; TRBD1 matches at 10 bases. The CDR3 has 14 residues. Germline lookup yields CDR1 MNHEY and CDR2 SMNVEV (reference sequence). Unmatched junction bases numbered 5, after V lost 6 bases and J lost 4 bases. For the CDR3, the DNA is TGTGCCAGCAGGCGACAGGGGGCAGGAGAGACCCAGTACTTC. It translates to CASRRQGAGETQYF.